Following are 8 T cell receptor beta chains from one sample sequenced in a study of T cells in Graves' hyperthyroidism and ophthalmopathy. Using RNA transcripts as the source, TCR beta CDR3 regions were amplified. Carried out on the TCR CDR3, a first-round RT-PCR used the HTBI primer set. Each CDR3 protein is one row after TCRdb ran MiXCR on the multiplex PCR reads. The top ten hold roughly 7.7% of the sample, which has about 610,000 distinct CDR3 sequences, about 43% seen once. The material sequenced was peripheral blood or thyroid tissue (not recorded which). These receptors were collected from a woman aged 18-30 years with Graves' hyperthyroidism.

The chain carries TRBV6-5 and TRBJ2-2; tentatively, D is TRBD1 (6 bases). V was pared by 6 bases and J by 4 bases, with 18 bases between. This CDR3 comprises 16 residues. CDR1 MNHEY and CDR2 SVGAGI come from the germline V gene. The CDR3 DNA reads TGTGCCAGCAGCTCCAAGGCCAAGGGGGTCACCGGGGAGCTGTTTTTT. Protein: CASSSKAKGVTGELFF.

As concerns this clonotype: This may arise from a read error, as a much more abundant clone is one base away. The chain couples TRBV5-1 to TRBJ1-2, with D tentatively TRBD1 (5 bases). Trimming removed 4 bases at V and 1 base at J, with 26 bases between. Germline V gene sequence: CDR1 SGHRS, CDR2 YFSETQ. This CDR3 has 19 residues. The CDR3 DNA reads TGCGCCAGCAGCCAAGAAGGGGAGGGATTGGGGGAGGGTAACTATGGCTACACCTTC. Protein product: CASSQEGEGLGEGNYGYTF.

A word on this clonotype: Being one base from a much bigger clone, this may be a read error. The gene calls are TRBV7-2 and TRBJ2-7, with D unclear. This CDR3 spans 16 amino acids. In germline, CDR1 is SGHTA, CDR2 FQGNSA. CDR3 nucleotides: TGCGCCAGCAGCCAAGTTTTAGGGTACCCCATGATTGAGCAGTACTTC. Protein sequence: CASSQVLGYPMIEQYF.

The chain carries TRBV2 and TRBJ2-3; tentative D call: TRBD1 (7 bases). Germline V gene sequence: CDR1 SNHLY, CDR2 FYNNEI. V dropped 7 bases and J dropped 6 bases, with 20 bases sitting between them. The CDR3 runs to 15 residues. The CDR3 DNA sequence: TGTGCCAGCACCTTGGGGGGACAGTCGGCCGATACGCAGTATTTT. The encoded protein is CASTLGGQSADTQYF.

Regarding this clonotype: This may be a read error: a much more frequent sequence differs by one nucleotide. The chain carries TRBV6-5 and TRBJ1-5; 7 nucleotides align to TRBD1. The ends lost 5 bases at V and 2 bases at J; junction bases unmatched: 6. Germline loops: CDR1 MNHEY, CDR2 SVGAGI. CDR3 size: 15 residues. The CDR3 coding sequence is TGTGCCAGCAGTCCAGGGGGAGTAGGCAATCAGCCCCAGCATTTT. This gives the protein CASSPGGVGNQPQHF.

The sample holds many counts of this clonotype. V gene TRBV20-1 combines with J gene TRBJ2-5, with unresolved D. Trimming removed 0 bases from V and 5 bases from J, with 13 bases in between. There are 14 residues in the CDR3. Germline assignment: CDR1 DFQATT and CDR2 SNEGSKA (reference sequence). The CDR3 reads CSAREPFLSETQYF. As DNA, the CDR3 is TGCAGTGCTAGAGAGCCCTTCCTCTCCGAGACCCAGTACTTC.

This clonotype was found many times. The J gene is TRBJ2-5, the V gene TRBV12-3 or TRBV12-4; D is undetermined. Trimming removed 5 bases at V and 5 bases at J, with 9 bases between. This CDR3 region has 12 residues. This CDR3 reads CASSPEAETQYF. The CDR3, as DNA: TGTGCCAGCAGTCCCGAGGCGGAGACCCAGTACTTC.

This chain connects TRBV7-9 to TRBJ2-5, with D unresolved. This CDR3 is 11 amino acids long. Germline V lookup: CDR1 SEHNR, CDR2 FQNEAQ (reference sequence). V lost 5 bases and J 7 bases, leaving 8 bases between the germline ends. CDR3 DNA: TGTGCCAGCAGCAACCTAGGGACCCAGTACTTC. It specifies CASSNLGTQYF.